This T cell receptor (beta chain) was sequenced in a study of monozygotic twins with inflammatory bowel disease. TCRdb re-called the 5' RACE reads and catalogs CDR3 proteins one per entry, DNA excluded. This sample lists around 100,000 distinct CDR3 sequences; its ten largest clones have 1.5% to 2%. The clonotype originates from a human donor with ulcerative colitis or Crohn's disease, or a healthy co-twin of an affected twin (not recorded which). Material: blood.

CDR3 in amino acids: CASSLAGPSYELYF. The genes are TRBV12-3 or TRBV12-4 and TRBJ2-7; TCRdb's assignment of TRBD2 cannot be checked, as there is no DNA. This CDR3 is built from 14 residues.